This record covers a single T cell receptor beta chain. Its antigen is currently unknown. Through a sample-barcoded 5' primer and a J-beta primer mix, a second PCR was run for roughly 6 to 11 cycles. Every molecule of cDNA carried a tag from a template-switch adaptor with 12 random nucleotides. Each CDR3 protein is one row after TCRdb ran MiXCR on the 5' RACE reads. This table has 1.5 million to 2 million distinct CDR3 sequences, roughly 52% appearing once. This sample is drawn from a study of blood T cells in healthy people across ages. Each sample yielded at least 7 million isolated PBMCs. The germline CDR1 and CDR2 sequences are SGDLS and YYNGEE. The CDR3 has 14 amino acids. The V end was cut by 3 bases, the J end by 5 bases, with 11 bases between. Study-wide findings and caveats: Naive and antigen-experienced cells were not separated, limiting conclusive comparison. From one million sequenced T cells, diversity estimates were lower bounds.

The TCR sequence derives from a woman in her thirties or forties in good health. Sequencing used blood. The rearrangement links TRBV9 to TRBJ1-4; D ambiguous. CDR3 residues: CASSAVGSNEKLFF. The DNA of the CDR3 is TGTGCCAGCAGCGCGGTTGGGTCGAATGAAAAACTGTTTTTT. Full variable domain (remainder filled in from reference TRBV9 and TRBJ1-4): DSGVTQTPKHLITATGQRVTLRCSPRSGDLSVYWYQQSLDQGLQFLIQYYNGEERAKGNILERFSAQQFPDLHSELNLSSLELGDSALYFCASSAVGSNEKLFFGSGTQLSVL.